This T cell receptor beta chain emerged from a study of T cells in Graves' hyperthyroidism and ophthalmopathy. Study results and caveats: Ophthalmopathy stood apart from stable hyperthyroidism in a 13 V-J model. Progression to ophthalmopathy was predicted a median of about 6.6 months early.

This clonotype was detected a few times. Its antigen is unidentified. TCR beta CDR3 regions were amplified from RNA. HTBI primers were employed in a first-round RT-PCR of the TCR CDR3. TCRdb used MiXCR to reprocess the multiplex PCR reads, holding one entry per CDR3 protein. The sample holds hundreds of thousands of distinct CDR3 sequences, roughly a sixth seen once. Any patient presenting with uncontrolled infection, other autoimmune disease, pregnancy or lactation was left out. The sequenced sample was blood. The clonotype was recovered from a woman aged 45-65 years with Graves' hyperthyroidism that later progressed to Graves' ophthalmopathy.

As DNA, the CDR3 is TGCAGTGCTAGAAGGGACAGTAATGAAAAACTGTTTTTT. It codes for CSARRDSNEKLFF. V and J are TRBV20-1 and TRBJ1-4; 7 nucleotides match TRBD1. Germline V CDR1 and CDR2: DFQATT, SNEGSKA (reference sequence). V lost 2 bases and J lost 4; bases outside the gene matches: 1. This CDR3 is built from 13 residues.